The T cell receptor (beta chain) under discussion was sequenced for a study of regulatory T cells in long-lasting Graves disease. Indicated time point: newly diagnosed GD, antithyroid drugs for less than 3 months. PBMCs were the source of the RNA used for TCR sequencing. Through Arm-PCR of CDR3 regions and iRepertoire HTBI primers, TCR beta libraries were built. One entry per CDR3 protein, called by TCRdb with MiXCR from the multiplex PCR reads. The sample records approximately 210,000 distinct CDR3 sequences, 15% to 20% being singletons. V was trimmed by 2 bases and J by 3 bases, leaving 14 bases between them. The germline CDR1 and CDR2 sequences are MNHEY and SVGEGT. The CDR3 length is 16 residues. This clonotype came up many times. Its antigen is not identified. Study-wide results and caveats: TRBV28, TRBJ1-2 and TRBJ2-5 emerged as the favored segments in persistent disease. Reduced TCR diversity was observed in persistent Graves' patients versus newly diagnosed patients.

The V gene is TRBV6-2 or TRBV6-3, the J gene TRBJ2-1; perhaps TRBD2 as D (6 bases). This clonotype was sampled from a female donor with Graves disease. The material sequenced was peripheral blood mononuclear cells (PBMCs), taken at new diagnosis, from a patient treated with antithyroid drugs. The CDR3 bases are TGTGCCAGCAGTTACGTGCGGGAAGGTTTCTACAATGAGCAGTTCTTC. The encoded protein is CASSYVREGFYNEQFF.